The following is a TCR beta chain sequence with its context. This receptor's antigen is unknown. Base qualities are missing; no much larger clone stands one base away. This sample is drawn from a study of shared clonotypes between healthy human individuals (dated by TCRdb to 2020 to 2022). Study-wide context: The cohort included three men and a couple of women between 18 and 49 years of age. Blood TCR repertoires of about 5 healthy adults were deeply sequenced to estimate repertoire size and the extent of clonotype sharing between individuals. For each donor, CD4 naive and CD4 memory were each given three plates, CD8 naive was given two plates, and CD8 memory was given one plate. Libraries were prepared and TCR repertoires were sequenced by different laboratories using diverse techniques, in order to increase sequencing depth and limit assay-specific biases. Per donor, leukapheresis produced somewhere between about 0.94 and 9 billion PBMCs.

CD8 naive samples consisted of CD45RO-negative cells that were positively selected for CCR7, yielding a CD45RA+CCR7+ population without TemRA cells. Donors were healthy HIV-negative adults with no recently reported acute infections or vaccinations. All donors were Caucasian adults living in Nashville, Tennessee, USA. Blood was collected by leukapheresis, and PBMCs were isolated by Ficoll-Histopaque density gradient centrifugation and then cryopreserved in liquid nitrogen vapor phase. Purity and quantity of every magnetically sorted T cell population were checked by analytical flow cytometry. Genomic DNA was isolated from every sorted fraction and measured by UV absorbance on a Nanodrop 2000c. Broad study findings and their caveats: Pairwise subsampling indicated that sequencing depth was expected to affect the degree of clonotype sharing among donors. Even with the large sequencing depth, rarefaction of the sorted-subset datasets indicated that sequencing was incomplete. Only blood was sampled, and tissue TCR repertoires likely differ from those in blood. Estimated clonotype richness was generally larger for naive than for memory subsets. When several donors were compared, the shared fraction of clonotypes was 5% to 6.5% for naive CD4, about 4% for naive CD8, more than 2% for memory CD4, and 0.35% to 0.4% for memory CD8. Higher generation probabilities were observed for clonotypes shared by all four sorted-subset donors than for non-shared clonotypes. The small number of donors limited the genetic and exposure-history diversity represented.

The germline V gene encodes CDR1 LNHDA and CDR2 SQIVND (reference sequence). From the cysteine up to the phenylalanine, the CDR3 has a length of 16 residues. Only the CDR3 DNA is retained, 48 bases long and in frame from the first base. V lost 8 bases and J lost 3 bases; the stretch between them is 19 bases long. Using the deep immunoSEQ assay, multiplex PCR amplified TCR CDR3 regions from genomic DNA. Extracted genomic DNA from each cell subset was spread evenly across all wells of several immunoSEQ 96-well plates, with each plate serving as a replicate. Each replicate PCR for sorted subsets received around 200 ng genomic DNA, equal to roughly 30,000 T cell genomes. Purified libraries were measured with a Qubit 3.0 fluorometer, size-checked on a Bioanalyzer 2100, and measured again with the KAPA Library Quantification kit. Every immunoSEQ 96-well plate was sequenced on a separate single-read 150-cycle Illumina NextSeq 550 flow cell. On the study's bioinformatics: The immunoSEQ output contained only junctional sequences without quality scores, so filtering could not match that applied to full-length reads. Sequences were annotated with PyIR, a Python wrapper for IgBLAST v1.9, and V/J genes and CDR3 were assigned using IMGT germline references. Reads with weak V/J assignments (E-value above 1e-6), missing CDR3, stop codons, out-of-frame junctions, or ambiguous translated residues were removed. A V3J clonotype was defined by an identical inferred V gene, J gene, and CDR3 amino acid sequence. The percentage overlap between two repertoires was calculated by dividing the number of shared unique clonotypes by the size of the smaller repertoire. Repertoire richness was assessed with RTK rarefaction, the Chao1 estimator, and Recon v2.1 estimates of unobserved clonotypes. Generation probabilities were computed with OLGA for all TCRbeta clonotypes obtained by the gDNA method from a few donors. TCRdb re-hosts the immuneACCESS table, in-frame sequences only. Its copies lack some clones; in the studies checked, an unresolved V gene accounts for under half of them, and the cause for the rest is not known. The V and J calls and clone size come from that table; D and trimming were worked out from the DNA. This sample lists over 800,000 clones; 80% to 95% were detected once. The ten largest clones capture about 25% of the sample.

Material for sequencing was naive CD8+ T cells sorted from blood. The sample's cell subset or site label, in plain terms: CD45RA+CCR7+. This TCR came from a man younger than 45 in good health. The V and J segments used are TRBV19 and TRBJ1-4; too little of a D gene remains to name it. The nucleotide sequence is given as TGTGCCAGTGGGAGACGCACCGATACCTCTAATGAAAAACTGTTTTTT. The resulting protein is CASGRRTDTSNEKLFF.